This TCR beta chain was recorded in a study of blood T cell repertoires in COVID-19 (dated by TCRdb to about 2020). About the investigation overall: Samples covering the acute and convalescent phases of COVID-19 were provided by collaborators in the United States, Italy and Spain. The material from the prospective study consisted of cDNA or gDNA derived from T cells, B-cell-depleted T cells, or PBMCs. Deeply sampled blood TCRbeta repertoires from subjects exposed to, actively infected with, or recovered from COVID-19 were included in the dataset. The repertoires were made available in a free public database intended to serve as a resource for research on the immune response to SARS-CoV-2. The samples were drawn from two sources: the first 160 participants of the ongoing ImmuneRACE study, and about 1,300 subjects contributed by 6 global collaborators. Nearly every sample came with metadata listing a de-identified subject ID, COVID-19 status, age in years and sex. Where available, HLA class I and class II types were obtained from metadata supplied by the sample provider rather than from assay-based typing. Paper-wide results and their limitations: Clinical and demographic metadata were provided uncurated, with the amount varying by source and participant.

TCRbeta CDR3 regions were amplified from genomic DNA using the immunoSEQ Assay, a bias-controlled multiplex PCR. Per the original workflow: Within the assay, amplification of reference gene primers was used to estimate how many nucleated cells each sample contained. To quantify the absolute abundance of each unique TCRbeta CDR3 rearrangement, sequence reads were collapsed and filtered. For each sample, productive Simpson clonality was calculated by taking the square root of Simpson's diversity index across productive rearrangements. Held by TCRdb, this immuneACCESS table contains in-frame sequences only and omits some clones. Under half of the omission traces to an unresolved V gene where checked; the cause of the rest is unknown. The DNA gave D and trimming, while V, J and clone size come from that table. A total of fewer than 200,000 clones appear in this sample, roughly 86% of them only once. Of the sample, around 2.3% is held by the ten largest clones.

This clone was found a few times. Which antigen it targets is not known. Base qualities were left out, and no much larger clone turns up one base away. Trimming removed 0 bases from V and 7 bases from J, leaving 14 bases between the germline ends. CDR1 and CDR2 are read off the germline V gene as SGHRS and YFSETQ. Reading from cysteine to phenylalanine, the CDR3 counts 15 amino acids. Only CDR3 DNA remains: 45 bases, in frame from the first base. Whole blood was collected in K2EDTA tubes by collaborating institutions according to the institutions' own protocols. For TCRbeta analysis, collaborators shipped samples as frozen whole blood, isolated PBMCs, or DNA extracted from either of those sample types.

This TCR was sampled from a man between 35 and 55 years old with active or convalescent COVID-19. This chain joins TRBV5-1 to TRBJ2-1, with the D gene too uncertain to name. The sample taken for sequencing was peripheral blood. The CDR3 region: CASSLDQPAMNEQFF. The nucleotide sequence reads TGCGCCAGCAGCTTGGACCAACCCGCGATGAATGAGCAGTTCTTC.